The entry below describes one T cell receptor beta chain. These data belong to a study of radiation and T cells in renal cell carcinoma. Time point of the sample: blood 2 weeks post-SBRT. Treatment given: 15 Gy SBRT to primary tumor, nephrectomy 4 weeks later. Blood was sampled at baseline, 2 weeks and 4 weeks after SBRT. Germline V gene lookup returns CDR1 SGHDT and CDR2 YYEEEE. V was cut by 4 bases and J by 2 bases, with 9 bases left in between. CDR3 length: 13 amino acids. The repertoire was sequenced with immunoSEQ multiplex PCR; TCRdb's copy has only in-frame clones and lacks some. The sample contains roughly 28,000 clones, around 85% of which appear only once.

Sequencing used blood, obtained from a patient whose treatment included radiotherapy and nephrectomy. The chain has TRBV5-6 and TRBJ2-5; D gene unclear. The clonotype was recovered from a man aged 55 to 70 with renal cell carcinoma. CDR3 loop: CASSVSQQETQYF. Here the CDR3 DNA reads TGTGCCAGCAGCGTCTCCCAACAAGAGACCCAGTACTTC.